This T cell receptor beta chain was identified during a study of shared clonotypes between healthy human individuals. Study-wide points: Shared clonotypes: about 4.6% naive CD4, around 3.5% naive CD8, 2.3% memory CD4, approximately 0.37% memory CD8.

The DNA input per sorted-subset replicate PCR was approximately 210 ng, corresponding to 25,000 to 30,000 T cell genomes. Sequencing used immunoSEQ multiplex PCR; TCRdb keeps in-frame clones, though not all of them. Among 300,000 or so clones, about 74% were seen once, and the ten largest hold 9% to 12%. As for this clone: Its antigen is as yet unknown.

The TCR was taken from a man aged 25 to 45 in good health. The sequenced material came from memory CD4+ T cells sorted from blood. Subset defined: CD45RA-negative fraction.

The CDR3 loop reads CASSSRLAGGPRNEQFF. In DNA form, the CDR3 reads TGTGCCAGCAGCTCGAGACTAGCGGGAGGCCCGAGGAATGAGCAGTTCTTC. The rearrangement uses TRBV7-2 and TRBJ2-1, with 13 bases fitting TRBD2. This CDR3 contains 17 residues. Germline loops: CDR1 SGHTA, CDR2 FQGNSA. Trimming at V came to 4 bases and at J to 7 bases, leaving 10 bases not matched to a gene.